This T cell receptor (beta chain) was observed in a study of T cell responses to AZD1222 COVID-19 vaccine. Study results and caveats: Only after the peak T cell response were repertoires sampled.

The table came from immunoSEQ multiplex PCR; TCRdb's copy has only in-frame clones and leaves some out. The sample lists around 100,000 clones, over 90% seen once, with around 5% in the top ten. Per germline, CDR1 LGHDT and CDR2 YNNKEL (reference sequence). V lost 4 bases, J lost 8 bases, and 4 bases stayed unmatched. The CDR3 is 15 residues long. A note on this clone: The antigen remains undetermined.

The gene calls are TRBV3-1 (or the pseudogene TRBV3-2) and TRBJ2-1, with 14 bases that match TRBD2. The sequencing here drew on peripheral blood, taken on day 0 of AZD1222 vaccination. The clonotype comes from an adult in good health. DNA of the CDR3: TGTGCCAGCAGCCTCGGGACTAGCGGGAGCTATGAGCAGTTCTTC. Its translation is CASSLGTSGSYEQFF.